Presented here are 4 T cell receptor beta chains from one specimen sequenced in a study of beta chain features in type 1 diabetes. The sequenced template was cDNA made from the entire isolated RNA. Sequencing used immunoSEQ multiplex PCR; TCRdb keeps in-frame clones, though not all of them. The sample holds under 250,000 clones, about 11% seen once. Sequencing was carried out using central memory CD4+ T cells from blood. These receptor sequences come from a man between 18 and 29 years old in good health.

The rearrangement uses TRBV20-1 and TRBJ1-2; possibly TRBD1 for D (6 bases). CDR3 length: 11 residues. V shed 7 bases and J shed 5 bases, with 11 bases lying between them. In germline, CDR1 is DFQATT, CDR2 SNEGSKA (reference sequence). The CDR3, as DNA: TGCAGTGGCGTGGACAGATATGGCTACACCTTC. Translating gives CSGVDRYGYTF.

CDR3 loop: CASRSTYSYNEQFF. In DNA form, the CDR3 reads TGTGCAAGTCGCTCGACTTACTCCTACAATGAGCAGTTCTTC. This sequence joins TRBV12-2 and TRBJ2-1; the D call TRBD2 from the table was never checked on the DNA. TRBV12-2 is labeled a pseudogene. The CDR3 spans 14 residues.

Regarding this clone: Other nucleotide sequences in the sample specify the same CDR3. The J gene is TRBJ2-5, the V gene TRBV29-1; TRBD2 agrees at 15 bases. From germline, CDR1 is SQVTM and CDR2 ANQGSEA. V trimming: 4 bases; J trimming: 4 bases; junction bases outside the gene matches: 1. The CDR3 runs 14 residues. CDR3 DNA sequence: TGCAGCGTTGCGGGACTAGCGGGAGGAGAGACCCAGTACTTC. As protein: CSVAGLAGGETQYF.

This clone was seen a few times. The chain recombines TRBV7-2 with TRBJ2-5; unclear D gene. The germline V and J ends were trimmed by 2 bases and 3 bases, with 7 bases remaining between them. The CDR3 extends over 13 amino acids. CDR1 is SGHTA, CDR2 FQGNSA, per germline. As DNA, the CDR3 is TGTGCCAGCAGCTTAAACAGAGAAGAGACCCAGTACTTC. Translating gives CASSLNREETQYF.